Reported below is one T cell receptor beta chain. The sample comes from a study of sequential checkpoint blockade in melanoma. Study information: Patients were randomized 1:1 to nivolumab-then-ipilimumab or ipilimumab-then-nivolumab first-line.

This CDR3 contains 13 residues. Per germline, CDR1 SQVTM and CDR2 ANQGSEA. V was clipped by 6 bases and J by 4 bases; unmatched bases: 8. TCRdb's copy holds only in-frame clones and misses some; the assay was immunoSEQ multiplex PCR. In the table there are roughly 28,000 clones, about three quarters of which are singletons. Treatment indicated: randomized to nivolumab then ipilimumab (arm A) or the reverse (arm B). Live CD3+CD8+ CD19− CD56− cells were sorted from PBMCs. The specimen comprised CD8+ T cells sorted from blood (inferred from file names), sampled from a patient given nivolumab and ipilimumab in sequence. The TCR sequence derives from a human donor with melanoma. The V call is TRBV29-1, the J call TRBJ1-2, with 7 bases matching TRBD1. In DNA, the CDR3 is TGCAGCGTCCCTGCGCCAGGGGGCTATGGCTACACCTTC. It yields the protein CSVPAPGGYGYTF.